These T cell receptor beta chains were read from a single sample in a study of tumor-infiltrating lymphocytes in primary liver carcinoma. From the multiplex PCR reads, TCRdb called clonotypes with MiXCR, one entry per CDR3 protein. The repertoire holds 310,000 or so distinct CDR3 sequences, with 45% to 70% as singletons. Sequenced input: peripheral blood. The receptors were gathered from a woman aged 25 to 39 with primary liver carcinoma and hepatitis B virus infection. Each CDR3 is given with its conserved first and last residue. A D gene is named only where the DNA matches it firmly. Where a row states a size, it is once, few, many or the class of an expanded clone; other rows omit it.

>TRBV28|-|TRBJ2-1|TRBD2
CASSSTSGRAGAYNEQFF
TGTGCCAGCAGTTCGACTAGCGGGAGGGCCGGGGCCTACAATGAGCAGTTCTTC
>TRBV28|-|TRBJ2-1|TRBD1
CASVRQGPSSYNEQFF
TGTGCCAGCGTCCGACAGGGCCCGAGCTCCTACAATGAGCAGTTCTTC
>TRBV6-5|few|TRBJ2-7|-
CASTPRGVTYEQYF
TGTGCCAGCACCCCTCGGGGAGTTACCTACGAGCAGTACTTC
>TRBV11-2|-|TRBJ2-1|TRBD2
CTSRVTSGRAGNEQFF
TGTACCAGCAGAGTTACTAGTGGGAGGGCCGGCAATGAGCAGTTCTTC
>TRBV21-1|-|TRBJ2-2|-
CASSKGGTASTGELFF
TGTGCCAGCAGCAAAGGGGGGACGGCGAGCACCGGGGAGCTGTTTTTT
>TRBV29-1|-|TRBJ2-5|-
CSVPKVAGDLTQYF
TGCAGCGTCCCCAAAGTGGCAGGGGATTTAACCCAGTACTTC
>TRBV12-3/TRBV12-4|-|TRBJ1-6|-
CASSLKGDSPLHF
TGTGCCAGCAGTTTAAAGGGCGACTCACCCCTCCACTTT
>TRBV12-5|few|TRBJ1-6|-
CASGPDWGTYNSPLHF
TGTGCTAGTGGGCCGGACTGGGGCACCTATAATTCACCCCTCCACTTT
>TRBV10-2|few|TRBJ1-1|-
CASRLRTENTEAFF
TGCGCCAGCAGATTAAGGACGGAGAACACTGAAGCTTTCTTT
>TRBV10-2|few|TRBJ2-1|-
CASSEGFHEQFF
TGCGCCAGCAGTGAGGGGTTCCATGAGCAGTTCTTC
>TRBV11-1|once|TRBJ2-5|-
CASSIQDIQYF
TGTGCCAGCAGCATACAAGATATCCAGTACTTC
>TRBV6-9|-|TRBJ2-3|-
CASSYYDESDTQFF
TGTGCCAGCAGTTATTACGATGAGTCAGATACGCAGTTTTTT
>TRBV12-3/TRBV12-4|-|TRBJ2-1|TRBD1
CASSHRGLNEQFF
TGTGCCAGCAGCCACAGGGGTTTGAATGAGCAGTTCTTC
>TRBV6-5|many|TRBJ1-1|-
CARRRRQLNTEAFF
TGTGCCAGAAGGAGAAGGCAGTTGAACACTGAAGCTTTCTTT
>TRBV2|once|TRBJ2-1|-
CASSEARVDNEQFF
TGTGCCAGCAGTGAGGCTCGGGTAGACAATGAGCAGTTCTTC
>TRBV6-5|few|TRBJ2-3|TRBD2
CASRASGGTDTQYF
TGTGCCAGCAGGGCTAGCGGTGGCACAGATACGCAGTATTTT
>TRBV5-5|-|TRBJ2-7|TRBD1
CASSFTGTAYEQHF
TGTGCCAGCAGCTTCACCGGGACAGCCTACGAGCAGCACTTC
>TRBV29-1|-|TRBJ2-2|-
CSVLISGGAGTGELFF
TGCAGCGTCCTCATTAGTGGGGGCGCTGGGACCGGGGAGCTGTTTTTT
>TRBV7-9|-|TRBJ1-2|-
CASSLRGRDYGYTF
TGTGCCAGCAGCTTACGGGGGCGAGATTATGGTTACACCTTC
>TRBV12-3/TRBV12-4|-|TRBJ1-6|-
CASSLYGDNSPLHF
TGTGCCAGCAGTTTATACGGGGATAATTCACCCCTCCACTTT